The next 25 T cell receptor beta chains were all read from a single sample in a study of control samples from healthy donors and cancer patients. The table came from immunoSEQ multiplex PCR; TCRdb's copy has only in-frame clones and leaves some out. The data contain about 44,000 clones, about 89% of them singletons. Source material: PBMCs. The receptor set was obtained from a woman aged 60-75 years with lung cancer.

This clone was observed once. The chain carries TRBV5-4 and TRBJ2-1; TRBD2 agrees at 12 bases. The CDR3 has 15 amino acids. Germline CDR1 SGHNT, CDR2 YYREEE (reference sequence). With V trimmed by 3 bases and J by 4 bases, 2 bases remained unmatched. CDR3 protein: CASSSGTSGYNEQFF. In nucleotides, the CDR3 is TGTGCCAGCAGCTCCGGGACTAGCGGGTACAATGAGCAGTTCTTC.

The rearrangement uses TRBV7-2 and TRBJ2-2; D is perhaps TRBD2 (6 bases). V was shortened by 5 bases and J by 8 bases, with 15 bases between the two germline ends. The CDR3 has 14 amino acids. CDR1 is SGHTA and CDR2 is FQGNSA in the germline V gene. DNA of the CDR3: TGTGCCAGCAGCCCTACCCTGGGGGGAGGGGAGCTGTTTTTT. It yields the protein CASSPTLGGGELFF.

The V and J genes are TRBV19 and TRBJ2-4; D is unclear. The germline gives CDR1 LNHDA, CDR2 SQIVND (reference sequence). V was shortened by 3 bases and J by 3 bases, with 12 bases between the two germline ends. This CDR3 has 15 amino acids. The CDR3 region is CASSISAGHKNIQYF. DNA for the CDR3: TGTGCCAGTAGTATCTCGGCAGGCCACAAAAACATTCAGTACTTC.

The chain uses TRBV4-1 and TRBJ2-2; D unclear. This CDR3 is 13 amino acids long. Between the trimmed V and J ends, which lost 1 base and 10 bases, there was a span of 10 bases. Germline V gene data show CDR1 as MGHRA and CDR2 as YSYEKL. The CDR3 region has the DNA TGCGCCAGCAGCCAAGGCCCCCCGACGGAGCTGTTTTTT. Its translation: CASSQGPPTELFF.

V gene TRBV6-6 combines with J gene TRBJ1-1; 10 bases line up with TRBD1. This CDR3 has 14 amino acids. Germline loops: CDR1 MNHNY, CDR2 SVGAGI (reference sequence). Unmatched junction bases numbered 6, after V lost 5 bases and J lost 6 bases. The CDR3 DNA sequence: TGTGCCAGCAGTACCGGGACAGGGGTGCCTGAAGCTTTCTTT. It encodes CASSTGTGVPEAFF.

The J gene is TRBJ2-1, the V gene TRBV4-2, with D maybe TRBD2 (6 bases). V lost 0 bases and J 0 bases, leaving 12 bases between the germline ends. The length of the CDR3 is 17 residues. The germline CDR1 and CDR2 sequences are LGHNA and YNFKEQ. The CDR3 DNA follows: TGTGCCAGCAGCCAAGATCCCGGGACTGCCTCCTACAATGAGCAGTTCTTC. Amino acid sequence: CASSQDPGTASYNEQFF.

This chain connects TRBV29-1 to TRBJ2-5, with 9 bases that match TRBD2. This CDR3 has 13 amino acids. V was clipped by 6 bases and J by 2 bases; unmatched bases: 4. CDR1 and CDR2 (germline): SQVTM, ANQGSEA. In DNA, the CDR3 is TGCAGCGTCAGCACTAGCGGGCAAGAGACCCAGTACTTC. Protein: CSVSTSGQETQYF.

The chain combines TRBV19 with TRBJ2-2, with D perhaps given as TRBD1 or TRBD2 (5 bases each). The CDR3 sequence is 14 residues long. V was shortened by 8 bases and J by 4 bases, with 14 bases between the two germline ends. Germline CDR1 and CDR2: LNHDA and SQIVND (reference sequence). CDR3 nucleotide sequence: TGTGCCAGTCGCCGGGACGGACTCACCGGGGAGCTGTTTTTT. This translates into CASRRDGLTGELFF.

V is TRBV2 and J is TRBJ2-7; 8 nucleotides line up with TRBD1. Germline lookup yields CDR1 SNHLY and CDR2 FYNNEI. Losses at the gene ends were 6 bases for V and 3 bases for J; bases not matched to a gene: 4. The CDR3 has 13 residues. The CDR3 nucleotides are TGTGCCAGCAGCGGACAGGGTTTCTACGAGCAGTACTTC. This gives the protein CASSGQGFYEQYF. Using reference TRBV2 and TRBJ2-7 for the parts outside the CDR3, the full variable domain is EPEVTQTPSHQVTQMGQEVILRCVPISNHLYFYWYRQILGQKVEFLVSFYNNEISEKSEIFDDQFSVERPDGSNFTLKIRSTKLEDSAMYFCASSGQGFYEQYFGPGTRLTVT.

This clone appeared once. V and J are TRBV5-6 and TRBJ1-1; no reliable D call. Per germline, CDR1 SGHDT and CDR2 YYEEEE. The CDR3 runs to 12 residues. Trimming left V 0 bases short and J 0 bases short, with 0 bases between. The CDR3 here is CASSLVNTEAFF. In DNA form, the CDR3 reads TGTGCCAGCAGCTTGGTGAACACTGAAGCTTTCTTT.

The chain carries TRBV5-3 and TRBJ2-7, with 8 bases matching TRBD1. TRBV5-3 qualifies as an ORF whose function is uncertain. The CDR3 is made up of 14 amino acids. The trim removed 10 bases at V and 3 bases at J, leaving 12 bases unmatched. In DNA form, the CDR3 reads TGTGCCGGAATAACGGGACAGGACAACTACGAGCAGTACTTC. Translation: CAGITGQDNYEQYF.

The chain combines TRBV30 with TRBJ1-2; 7 nucleotides match TRBD1. Trimming cost V 1 base and J 5 bases; bases outside gene matches: 10. The CDR3 sequence is 15 residues long. CDR1 and CDR2 (germline): GTSNPN, SVGIG (reference sequence). The CDR3: CAWSATLGQLYGYTF. The CDR3 region has the DNA TGTGCCTGGAGTGCAACACTGGGACAGCTTTATGGCTACACCTTC.

This chain's CDR3 is CSVVKGGASGYTF. CDR3 nucleotide sequence: TGCAGCGTTGTTAAAGGAGGGGCTAGTGGCTACACCTTC. V usage is TRBV29-1 and J usage is TRBJ1-2, with D perhaps matching TRBD1 (5 bases). Germline V CDR1 and CDR2: SQVTM, ANQGSEA. The CDR3 sequence is 13 residues long. V was trimmed by 4 bases and J by 7 bases, leaving 16 bases between them.

This clone was counted a few times. This chain connects TRBV6-1 to TRBJ2-7; D is undetermined. This CDR3 is built from 13 residues. V was trimmed by 3 bases and J by 5 bases, leaving 11 bases between them. Per germline, CDR1 MNHNS and CDR2 SASEGT. The CDR3 spells CASSDPFRNEQYF. The CDR3 coding sequence is TGTGCCAGCAGTGACCCTTTTAGGAACGAGCAGTACTTC.

The V and J genes are TRBV5-6 and TRBJ1-1; D might be TRBD1 (5 bases). V was shortened by 2 bases and J by 9 bases, with 14 bases between the two germline ends. This CDR3 has 13 residues. CDR1 and CDR2 from the germline V gene are SGHDT and YYEEEE. CDR3 amino acids: CASSFFDSAKAFF. The CDR3 DNA reads TGTGCCAGCAGCTTTTTCGACAGCGCAAAAGCTTTCTTT.

The rearrangement joins TRBV6-5 to TRBJ2-5; D call uncertain. The CDR3 has 13 amino acids. Per germline, CDR1 MNHEY and CDR2 SVGAGI. The V end lost 3 bases, the J end lost 5 bases, and 10 bases lay between the germline ends. The CDR3, as DNA: TGTGCCAGCAGTTATGGTGGGTACGAGACCCAGTACTTC. Encoded protein: CASSYGGYETQYF.

This clone was seen a handful of times. The chain links TRBV6-1 to TRBJ1-1, with D tentatively TRBD1 (5 bases). Trimming cost V 0 bases and J 4 bases, with 18 bases left between them. Germline values: CDR1 MNHNS, CDR2 SASEGT. This CDR3 contains 17 residues. This CDR3 is CASSEAMGVARFTEAFF. As DNA, the CDR3 is TGTGCCAGCAGTGAAGCGATGGGGGTCGCTCGGTTCACTGAAGCTTTCTTT.

The rearrangement joins TRBV5-4 to TRBJ2-7, with D possibly being TRBD1 (8 bases). Trimming took off 4 bases at V and 2 bases at J, with 22 bases between the two ends. Germline CDR1 SGHNT, CDR2 YYREEE (reference sequence). This CDR3 has 17 residues. The CDR3 DNA sequence: TGTGCCAGCAGCCTAGGGACAGGCGAGCGGGGAGCCTACGAGCAGTACTTC. Encoded protein: CASSLGTGERGAYEQYF.

The sample holds one count of this clone. The chain recombines TRBV19 with TRBJ1-5, with 10 nucleotides matching TRBD1. Germline trimming cut 9 bases from V and 4 bases from J; bases unmatched to any gene: 3. Germline CDR1 and CDR2: LNHDA and SQIVND (reference sequence). The CDR3 covers 13 residues. The CDR3 nucleotides are TGTGCCAGCATGGACAGGGGGAATCAGCCCCAGCATTTT. Its translation: CASMDRGNQPQHF.

This clone was recorded only once. The V and J genes are TRBV19 and TRBJ2-7, with a weak D call TRBD1 (5 bases). Trimming removed 5 bases at V and 2 bases at J, with 10 bases between. Germline V gene data show CDR1 as LNHDA and CDR2 as SQIVND (reference sequence). The length of the CDR3 is 13 residues. DNA of the CDR3: TGTGCCAGTAGTCCCCAGGGTACCTACGAGCAGTACTTC. Amino acids: CASSPQGTYEQYF.

The genes are TRBV24-1 and TRBJ2-1; TRBD1 or TRBD2 may be the D gene (5 bases each). V lost 4 bases and J lost 1, with 13 bases in between. The length of the CDR3 is 16 residues. Germline V CDR1 and CDR2: KGHDR, SFDVKD. CDR3 DNA sequence: TGTGCCACCAGTGACCCCGGGGCCTTGTCCTACAATGAGCAGTTCTTC. Encoded protein: CATSDPGALSYNEQFF.

This rearrangement joins TRBV11-2 to TRBJ2-2, with D uncertain. The length of the CDR3 is 16 residues. The germline V and J ends were trimmed by 1 base and 5 bases, with 14 bases remaining between them. Germline CDR1 SGHAT, CDR2 FQNNGV. In nucleotides, the CDR3 is TGTGCCAGCAGCTTAGGTCTCAAAGGGTCGACCGGGGAGCTGTTTTTT. Translation gives CASSLGLKGSTGELFF.

The V and J genes are TRBV9 and TRBJ1-1; possibly TRBD1 for D (5 bases). Germline V gene sequence: CDR1 SGDLS, CDR2 YYNGEE. This CDR3 contains 14 residues. Between the trimmed V and J ends, which lost 2 bases and 0 bases, there was a span of 8 bases. The CDR3 bases are TGTGCCAGCAGCGTCGACAGCGTGAACACTGAAGCTTTCTTT. This encodes CASSVDSVNTEAFF.

This clone was counted a single time. The V gene is TRBV27, the J gene TRBJ1-2; D unclear. The CDR3 has 13 amino acids. Germline V gene lookup returns CDR1 MNHEY and CDR2 SMNVEV (reference sequence). The V end was cut by 4 bases, the J end by 8 bases, with 14 bases between. The CDR3 sequence is CASSSWAVEGYTF. The CDR3 DNA reads as TGTGCCAGCAGTTCCTGGGCGGTGGAAGGCTACACCTTC.

The chain carries TRBV9 and TRBJ1-2, with 8 bases matching TRBD1. Germline V gene lookup returns CDR1 SGDLS and CDR2 YYNGEE. The CDR3 covers 15 residues. After removal of 0 bases from V and 6 bases from J, the junction contained 7 bases not matched to a gene. CDR3 DNA sequence: TGTGCCAGCAGCGTAGACAGTTGGACAGGGAATGGCTACACCTTC. Protein: CASSVDSWTGNGYTF.